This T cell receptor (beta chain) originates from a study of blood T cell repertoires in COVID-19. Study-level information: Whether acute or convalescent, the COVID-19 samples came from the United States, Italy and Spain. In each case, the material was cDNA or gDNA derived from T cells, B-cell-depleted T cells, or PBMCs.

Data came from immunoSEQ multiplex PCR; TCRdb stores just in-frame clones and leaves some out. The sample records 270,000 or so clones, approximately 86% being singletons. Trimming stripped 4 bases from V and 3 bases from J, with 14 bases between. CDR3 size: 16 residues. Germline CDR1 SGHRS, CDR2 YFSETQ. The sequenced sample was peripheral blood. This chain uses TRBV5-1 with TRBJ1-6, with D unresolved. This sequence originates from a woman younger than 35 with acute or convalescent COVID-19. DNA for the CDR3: TGCGCCAGCAGCCCCAGTGGTGCCCGCTATAATTCACCCCTCCACTTT. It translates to CASSPSGARYNSPLHF. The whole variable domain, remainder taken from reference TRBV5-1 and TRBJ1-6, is KAGVTQTPRYLIKTRGQQVTLSCSPISGHRSVSWYQQTPGQGLQFLFEYFSETQRNKGNFPGRFSGRQFSNSRSEMNVSTLELGDSALYLCASSPSGARYNSPLHFGNGTRLTVT.